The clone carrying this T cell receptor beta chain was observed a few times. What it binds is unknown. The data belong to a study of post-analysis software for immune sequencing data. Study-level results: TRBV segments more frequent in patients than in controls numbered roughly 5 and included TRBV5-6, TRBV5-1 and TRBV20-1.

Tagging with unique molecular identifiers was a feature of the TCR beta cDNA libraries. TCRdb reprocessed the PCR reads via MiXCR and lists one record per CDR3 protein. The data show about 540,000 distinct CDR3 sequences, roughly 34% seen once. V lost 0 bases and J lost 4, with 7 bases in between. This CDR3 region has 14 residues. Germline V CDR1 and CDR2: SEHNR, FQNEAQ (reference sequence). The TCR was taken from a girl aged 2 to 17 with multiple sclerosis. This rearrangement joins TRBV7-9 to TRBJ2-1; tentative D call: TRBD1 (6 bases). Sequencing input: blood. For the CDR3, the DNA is TGTGCCAGCAGCTTAGCGGGACATTACAATGAGCAGTTCTTC. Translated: CASSLAGHYNEQFF.